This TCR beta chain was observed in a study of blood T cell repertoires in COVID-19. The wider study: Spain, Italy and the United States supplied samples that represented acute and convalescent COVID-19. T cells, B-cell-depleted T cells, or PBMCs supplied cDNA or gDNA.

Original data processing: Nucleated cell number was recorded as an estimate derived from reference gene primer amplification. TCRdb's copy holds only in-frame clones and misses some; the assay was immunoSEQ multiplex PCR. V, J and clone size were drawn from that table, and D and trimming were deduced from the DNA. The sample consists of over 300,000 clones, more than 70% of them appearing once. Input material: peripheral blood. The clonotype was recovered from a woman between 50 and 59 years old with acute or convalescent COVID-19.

The CDR3 is CATSPGHGSSYEQYF. DNA of the CDR3: TGTGCCACCAGTCCGGGACATGGGAGCTCCTACGAGCAGTACTTC. The chain employs TRBV24-1 and TRBJ2-7; TRBD1 is a possible D gene (6 bases). This CDR3 comprises 15 residues. Trimming took off 6 bases at V and 0 bases at J, with 14 bases between the two ends. In germline, CDR1 is KGHDR, CDR2 SFDVKD.